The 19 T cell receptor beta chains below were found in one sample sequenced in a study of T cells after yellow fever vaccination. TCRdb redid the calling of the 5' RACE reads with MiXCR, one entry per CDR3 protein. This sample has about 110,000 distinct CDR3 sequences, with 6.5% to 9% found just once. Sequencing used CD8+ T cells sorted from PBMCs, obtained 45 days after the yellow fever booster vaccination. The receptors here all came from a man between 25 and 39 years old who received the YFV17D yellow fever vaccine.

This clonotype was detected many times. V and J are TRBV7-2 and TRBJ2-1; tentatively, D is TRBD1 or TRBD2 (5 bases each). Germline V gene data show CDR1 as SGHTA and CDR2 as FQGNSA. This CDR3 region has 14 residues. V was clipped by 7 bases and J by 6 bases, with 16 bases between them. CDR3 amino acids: CASTWGSRSNEQFF. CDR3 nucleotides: TGTGCCAGCACGTGGGGGAGTAGAAGCAATGAGCAGTTCTTC. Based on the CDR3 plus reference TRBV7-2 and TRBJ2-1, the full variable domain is GAGVSQSPSNKVTEKGKDVELRCDPISGHTALYWYRQSLGQGLEFLIYFQGNSAPDKSGLPSDRFSAERTGGSVSTLTIQRTQQEDSAVYLCASTWGSRSNEQFFGPGTRLTVL.

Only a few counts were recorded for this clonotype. DNA of the CDR3: TGTGCCAGCAGCTCTACAGGGGGGCAATTAGATGAGCAGTTCTTC. Residues: CASSSTGGQLDEQFF. The chain joins TRBV7-2 to TRBJ2-1; 8 bases are shared with TRBD1. This CDR3 contains 15 residues. Germline values: CDR1 SGHTA, CDR2 FQGNSA. V shed 4 bases, J shed 8 bases, and the junction held 10 bases outside the gene matches.

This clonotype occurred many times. The CDR3 here is CASSFRQLNNEQFF. The DNA for the CDR3 is TGTGCCAGCAGTTTTCGGCAGCTTAACAATGAGCAGTTCTTC. The gene calls are TRBV12-3 or TRBV12-4 and TRBJ2-1; D unclear. This CDR3 comprises 14 residues. V lost 3 bases and J lost 5, with 11 bases in between.

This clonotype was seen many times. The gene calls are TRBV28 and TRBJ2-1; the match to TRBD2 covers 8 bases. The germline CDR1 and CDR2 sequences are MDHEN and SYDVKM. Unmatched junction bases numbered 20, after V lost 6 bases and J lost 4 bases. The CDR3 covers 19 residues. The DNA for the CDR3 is TGTGCCAGCAGGGCGGGGCTAGCGGGCCCCGAGAGGTATTACAATGAGCAGTTCTTC. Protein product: CASRAGLAGPERYYNEQFF. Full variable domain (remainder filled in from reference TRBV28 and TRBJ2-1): DVKVTQSSRYLVKRTGEKVFLECVQDMDHENMFWYRQDPGLGLRLIYFSYDVKMKEKGDIPEGYSVSREKKERFSLILESASTNQTSMYLCASRAGLAGPERYYNEQFFGPGTRLTVL.

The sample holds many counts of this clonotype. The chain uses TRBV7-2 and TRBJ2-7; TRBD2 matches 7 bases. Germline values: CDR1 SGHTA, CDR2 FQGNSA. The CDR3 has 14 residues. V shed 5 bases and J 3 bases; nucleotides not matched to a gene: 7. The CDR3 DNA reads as TGTGCCAGCAGCCGACTGGGCGGGGGCTACGAGCAGTACTTC. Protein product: CASSRLGGGYEQYF.

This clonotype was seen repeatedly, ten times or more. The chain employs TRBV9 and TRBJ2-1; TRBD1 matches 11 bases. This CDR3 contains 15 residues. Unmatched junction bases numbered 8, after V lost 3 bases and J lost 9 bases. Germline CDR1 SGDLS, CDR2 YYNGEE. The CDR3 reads CASSGGQGASGEQFF. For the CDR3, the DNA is TGTGCCAGCAGCGGCGGACAGGGGGCGTCGGGTGAGCAGTTCTTC.

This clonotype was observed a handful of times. As DNA, the CDR3 is TGCAGCGTTGATGAAGGGGGCTACTATGGCTACACCTTC. Translation: CSVDEGGYYGYTF. The chain joins TRBV29-1 to TRBJ1-2; 7 bases line up with TRBD1. The V gene's germline CDR1 is SQVTM and CDR2 ANQGSEA. The CDR3 is 13 residues long. V was clipped by 3 bases and J by 3 bases; unmatched bases: 4. Variable domain in full (rest from reference TRBV29-1 and TRBJ1-2): SAVISQKPSRDICQRGTSLTIQCQVDSQVTMMFWYRQQPGQSLTLIATANQGSEATYESGFVIDKFPISRPNLTFSTLTVSNMSPEDSSIYLCSVDEGGYYGYTFGSGTRLTVV.

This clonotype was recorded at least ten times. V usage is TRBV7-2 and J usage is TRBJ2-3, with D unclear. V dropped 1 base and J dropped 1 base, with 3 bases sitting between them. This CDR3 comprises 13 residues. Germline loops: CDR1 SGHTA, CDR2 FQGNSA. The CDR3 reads CASSLEGTDTQYF. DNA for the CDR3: TGTGCCAGCAGCTTAGAGGGCACAGATACGCAGTATTTT.

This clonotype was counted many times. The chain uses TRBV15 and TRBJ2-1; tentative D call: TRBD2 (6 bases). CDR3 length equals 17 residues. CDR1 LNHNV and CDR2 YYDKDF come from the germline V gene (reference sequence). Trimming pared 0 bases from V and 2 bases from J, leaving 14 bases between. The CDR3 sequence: CATSRDPPGLTYNEQFF. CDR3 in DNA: TGTGCCACCAGCAGAGATCCGCCGGGACTTACCTACAATGAGCAGTTCTTC.

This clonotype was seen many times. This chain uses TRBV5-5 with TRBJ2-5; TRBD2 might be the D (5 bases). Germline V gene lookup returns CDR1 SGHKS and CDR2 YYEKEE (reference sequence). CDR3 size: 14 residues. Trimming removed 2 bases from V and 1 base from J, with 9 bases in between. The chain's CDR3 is CASSLSSAQETQYF. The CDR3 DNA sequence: TGTGCCAGCAGCTTAAGTAGCGCCCAAGAGACCCAGTACTTC.

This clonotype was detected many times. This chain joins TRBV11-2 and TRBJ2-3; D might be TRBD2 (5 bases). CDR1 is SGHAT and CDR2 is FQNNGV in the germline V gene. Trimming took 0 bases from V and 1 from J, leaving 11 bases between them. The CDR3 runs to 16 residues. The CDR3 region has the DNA TGTGCCAGCAGCTTAGACCCGGGATATGGCACAGATACGCAGTATTTT. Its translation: CASSLDPGYGTDTQYF.

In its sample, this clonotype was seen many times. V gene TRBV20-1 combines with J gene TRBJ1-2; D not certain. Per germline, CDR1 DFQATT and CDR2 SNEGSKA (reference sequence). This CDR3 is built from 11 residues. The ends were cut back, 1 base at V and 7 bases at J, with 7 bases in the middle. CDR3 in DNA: TGCAGTGCTAGAGTCTCGCTTGGCTACACCTTC. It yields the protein CSARVSLGYTF.

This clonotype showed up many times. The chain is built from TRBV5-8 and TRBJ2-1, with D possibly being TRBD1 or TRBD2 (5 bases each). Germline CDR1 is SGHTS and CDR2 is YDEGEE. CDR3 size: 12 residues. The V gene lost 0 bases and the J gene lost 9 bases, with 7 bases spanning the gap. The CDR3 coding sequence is TGTGCCAGCAGCTTGGGAGGGACTGAGCAGTTCTTC. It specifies CASSLGGTEQFF.

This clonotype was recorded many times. CDR3 sequence (DNA): TGCGCCAGCCGGGAATCCTACAATGAGCAGTTCTTC. Residues: CASRESYNEQFF. V usage is TRBV5-1 and J usage is TRBJ2-1, with TRBD2 as a possible D gene (5 bases). The CDR3 is made up of 12 amino acids. Germline lookup yields CDR1 SGHRS and CDR2 YFSETQ. Trimming left V 7 bases short and J 1 base short, with 6 bases between.

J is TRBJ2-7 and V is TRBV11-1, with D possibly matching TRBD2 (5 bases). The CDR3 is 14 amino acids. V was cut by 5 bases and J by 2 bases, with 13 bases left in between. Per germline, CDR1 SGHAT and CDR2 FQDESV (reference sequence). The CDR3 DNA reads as TGTGCCAGCAGCGCTCCCAGCGGACCCTACGAGCAGTACTTC. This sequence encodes CASSAPSGPYEQYF.

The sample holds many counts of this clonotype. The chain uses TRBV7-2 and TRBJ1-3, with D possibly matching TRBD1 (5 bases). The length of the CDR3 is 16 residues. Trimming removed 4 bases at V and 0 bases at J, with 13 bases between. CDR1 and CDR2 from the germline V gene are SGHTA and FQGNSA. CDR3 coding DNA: TGTGCCAGCAGCTCCGGGACGACCATCTCTGGAAACACCATATATTTT. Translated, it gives CASSSGTTISGNTIYF.

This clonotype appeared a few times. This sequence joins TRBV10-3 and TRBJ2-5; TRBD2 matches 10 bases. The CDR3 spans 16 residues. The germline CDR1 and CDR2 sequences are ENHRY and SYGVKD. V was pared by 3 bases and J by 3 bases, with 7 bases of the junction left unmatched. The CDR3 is CAISDSLAGVEETQYF. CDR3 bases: TGTGCCATCAGTGATTCTCTAGCGGGAGTGGAAGAGACCCAGTACTTC.

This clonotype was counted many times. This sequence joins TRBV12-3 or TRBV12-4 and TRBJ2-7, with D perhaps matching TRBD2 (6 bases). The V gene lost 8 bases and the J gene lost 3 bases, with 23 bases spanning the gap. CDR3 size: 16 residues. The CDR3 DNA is TGTGCCAGCGCCTTAGATCTGGGGAGGACCATCTACGAGCAGTACTTC. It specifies CASALDLGRTIYEQYF.

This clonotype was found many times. The CDR3 reads CASSYSLSSGPYEQYF. In nucleotides, the CDR3 is TGTGCCAGCAGTTACTCTTTGTCCAGCGGGCCCTACGAGCAGTACTTC. The V call is TRBV6-5, the J call TRBJ2-7, with a tentative D call TRBD2 (6 bases). Germline V CDR1 and CDR2: MNHEY, SVGAGI. Trimming stripped 0 bases from V and 2 bases from J, with 14 bases between. CDR3 size: 16 residues.